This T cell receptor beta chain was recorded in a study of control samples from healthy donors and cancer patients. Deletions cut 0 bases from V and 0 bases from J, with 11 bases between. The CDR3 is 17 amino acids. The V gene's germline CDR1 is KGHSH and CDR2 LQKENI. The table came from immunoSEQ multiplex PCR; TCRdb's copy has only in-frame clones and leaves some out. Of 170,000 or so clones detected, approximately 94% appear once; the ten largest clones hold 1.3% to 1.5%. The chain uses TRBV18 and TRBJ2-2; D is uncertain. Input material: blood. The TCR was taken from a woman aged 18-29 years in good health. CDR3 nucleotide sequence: TGTGCCAGCTCACCACCGGTGGGGTCGGCGAACACCGGGGAGCTGTTTTTT. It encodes CASSPPVGSANTGELFF.